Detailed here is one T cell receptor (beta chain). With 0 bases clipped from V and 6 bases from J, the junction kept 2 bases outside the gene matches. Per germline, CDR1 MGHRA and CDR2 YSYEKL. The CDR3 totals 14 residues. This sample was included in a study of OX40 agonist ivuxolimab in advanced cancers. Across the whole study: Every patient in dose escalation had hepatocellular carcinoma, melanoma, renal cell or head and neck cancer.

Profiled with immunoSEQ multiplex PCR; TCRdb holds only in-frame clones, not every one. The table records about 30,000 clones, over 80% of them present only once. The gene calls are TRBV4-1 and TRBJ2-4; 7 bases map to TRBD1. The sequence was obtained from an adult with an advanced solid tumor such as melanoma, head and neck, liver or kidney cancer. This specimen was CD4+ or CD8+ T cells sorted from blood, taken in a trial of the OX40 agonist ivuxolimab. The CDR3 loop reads CASSQDSGGNIQYF. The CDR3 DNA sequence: TGCGCCAGCAGCCAAGATTCAGGGGGAAACATTCAGTACTTC.